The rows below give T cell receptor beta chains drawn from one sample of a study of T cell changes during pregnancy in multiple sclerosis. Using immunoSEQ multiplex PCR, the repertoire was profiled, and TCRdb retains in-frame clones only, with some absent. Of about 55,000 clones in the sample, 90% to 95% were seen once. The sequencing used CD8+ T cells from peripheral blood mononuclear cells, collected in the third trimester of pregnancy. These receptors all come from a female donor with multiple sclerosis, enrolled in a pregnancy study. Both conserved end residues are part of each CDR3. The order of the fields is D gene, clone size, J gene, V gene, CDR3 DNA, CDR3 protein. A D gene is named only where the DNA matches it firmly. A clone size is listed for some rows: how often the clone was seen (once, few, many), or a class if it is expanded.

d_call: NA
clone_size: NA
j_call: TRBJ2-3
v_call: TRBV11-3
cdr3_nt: TGTGCCAGCAGCCTAGGAGATGCAGATACGCAGTATTTT
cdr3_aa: CASSLGDADTQYF

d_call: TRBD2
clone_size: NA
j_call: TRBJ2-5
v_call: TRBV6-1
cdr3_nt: TGTGCCAGCACAAAAGGGCTAGCGGGAACCGAGACCCAGTACTTC
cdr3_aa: CASTKGLAGTETQYF

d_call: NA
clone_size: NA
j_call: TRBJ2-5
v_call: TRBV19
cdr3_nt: TGTGCCAGTAGCCCTGGACAGCCACAAGAGACCCAGTACTTC
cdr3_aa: CASSPGQPQETQYF

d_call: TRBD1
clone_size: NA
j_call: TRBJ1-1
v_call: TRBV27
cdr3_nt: TGTGCCAGCAGTGGGACAGGGACAAACACTGAAGCTTTCTTT
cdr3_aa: CASSGTGTNTEAFF

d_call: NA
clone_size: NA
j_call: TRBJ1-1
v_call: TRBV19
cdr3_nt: TGTGCCAGTAACGAGGGGAGGGAATACACTGAAGCTTTCTTT
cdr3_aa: CASNEGREYTEAFF

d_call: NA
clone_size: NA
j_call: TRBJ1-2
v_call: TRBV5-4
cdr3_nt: TGTGCCAGCAGCTTGGACAGGCTCGTTCCTCTCTATGGCTACACCTTC
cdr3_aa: CASSLDRLVPLYGYTF

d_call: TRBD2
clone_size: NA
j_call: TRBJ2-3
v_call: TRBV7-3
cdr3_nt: TGTGCCAGCTCGCGGGCGGGGGGCACAGATACGCAGTATTTT
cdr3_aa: CASSRAGGTDTQYF

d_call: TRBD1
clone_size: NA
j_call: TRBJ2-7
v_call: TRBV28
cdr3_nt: TGTGCCAGCAGCCCCCGGACAGGGAATTACTACGAGCAGTACTTC
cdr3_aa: CASSPRTGNYYEQYF

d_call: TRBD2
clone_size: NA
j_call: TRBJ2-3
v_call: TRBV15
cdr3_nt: TGTGCCACCAGCAGAGATCGAGCGGGATCAGATACGCAGTATTTT
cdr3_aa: CATSRDRAGSDTQYF

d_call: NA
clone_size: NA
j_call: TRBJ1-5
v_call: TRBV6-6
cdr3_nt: TGTGCCAGCAGTCTAGGGGGTAGCAATCAGCCCCAGCATTTT
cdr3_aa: CASSLGGSNQPQHF

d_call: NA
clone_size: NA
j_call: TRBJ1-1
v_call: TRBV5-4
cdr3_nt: TGTGCCAGCAGCTTGGATAGTGGGCTTAACACTGAAGCTTTCTTT
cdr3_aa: CASSLDSGLNTEAFF

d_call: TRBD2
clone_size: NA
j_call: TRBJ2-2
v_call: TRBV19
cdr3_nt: TGTGCCAGTAGTAACGGGAGGGCCGGGGTTGTGATCGGGGAGCTGTTTTTT
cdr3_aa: CASSNGRAGVVIGELFF

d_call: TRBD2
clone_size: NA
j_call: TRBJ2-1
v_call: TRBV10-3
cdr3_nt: TGTGCCATCAGGGACAAGACTAGCGCTCACAATGAGCAGTTCTTC
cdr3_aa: CAIRDKTSAHNEQFF

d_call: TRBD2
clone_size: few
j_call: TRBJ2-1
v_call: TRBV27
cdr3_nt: TGTGCCAGCAGTTTATTGGGACTAGCGGGAAATGAGCAGTTCTTC
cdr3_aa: CASSLLGLAGNEQFF

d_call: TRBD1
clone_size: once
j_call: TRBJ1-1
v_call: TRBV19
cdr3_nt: TGTGCCAGTAGTCCCTGGACAGGGATGAACACTGAAGCTTTCTTT
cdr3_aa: CASSPWTGMNTEAFF

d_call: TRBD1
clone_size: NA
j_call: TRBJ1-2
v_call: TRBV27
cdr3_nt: TGTGCCAGCAGTCCCAGACAGGGAATCGGAGGCTACACCTTC
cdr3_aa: CASSPRQGIGGYTF

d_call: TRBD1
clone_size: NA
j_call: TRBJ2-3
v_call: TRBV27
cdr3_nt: TGTGCCAGCCGGGACAGGGTGGCAGATACGCAGTATTTT
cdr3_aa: CASRDRVADTQYF

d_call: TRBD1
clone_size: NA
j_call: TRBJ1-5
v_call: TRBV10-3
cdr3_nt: TGTGCCATCAGTGAGTCGGTCGGGCCAGGGGGACAGCCCCAGCATTTT
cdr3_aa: CAISESVGPGGQPQHF

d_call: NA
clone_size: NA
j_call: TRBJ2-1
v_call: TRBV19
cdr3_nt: TGTGCCAGTAGTGCCGGGGTGGACTGGGGCAATGAGCAGTTCTTC
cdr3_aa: CASSAGVDWGNEQFF

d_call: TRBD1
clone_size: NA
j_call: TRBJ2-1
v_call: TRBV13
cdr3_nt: TGTGCCAGCAGCACCCGACAGGGGGAGATCGGTGAGCAGTTCTTC
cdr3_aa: CASSTRQGEIGEQFF

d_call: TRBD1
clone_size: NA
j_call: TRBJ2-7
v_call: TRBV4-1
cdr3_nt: TGCGCCAGCAGCCACTTCGGCGCGTGGACAGGGCCCTACGAGCAGTACTTC
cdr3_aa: CASSHFGAWTGPYEQYF

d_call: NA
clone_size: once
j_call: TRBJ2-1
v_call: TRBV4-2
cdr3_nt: TGTGCCAGCAGCCAAGGAGTTGACTCCTACAATGAGCAGTTCTTC
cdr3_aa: CASSQGVDSYNEQFF

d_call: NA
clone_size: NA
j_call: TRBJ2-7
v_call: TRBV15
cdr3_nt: TGTGCCACCAGCAGAGAGGGCACGTCCTACGAGCAGTACTTC
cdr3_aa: CATSREGTSYEQYF

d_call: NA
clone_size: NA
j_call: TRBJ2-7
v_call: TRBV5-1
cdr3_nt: TGCGCCAGCAGCTTGGTCGGCTCCTACGAGCAGTACTTC
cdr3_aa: CASSLVGSYEQYF

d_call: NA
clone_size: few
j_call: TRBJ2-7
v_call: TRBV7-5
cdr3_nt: TGTGCCAGAAGCGTCCAGGGTAGCGGGATGTATTACGAGCAGTACTTC
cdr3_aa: CARSVQGSGMYYEQYF

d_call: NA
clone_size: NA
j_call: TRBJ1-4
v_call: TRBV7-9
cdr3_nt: TGTGCCAGCAGCGGACCGGGAGCGACAAAGACCACTAATGAAAAACTGTTTTTT
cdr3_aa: CASSGPGATKTTNEKLFF

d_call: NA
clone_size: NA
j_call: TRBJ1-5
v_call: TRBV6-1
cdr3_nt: TGTGCCAGCAGTGATGGCAGCGGGTATAGCAATCAGCCCCAGCATTTT
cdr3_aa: CASSDGSGYSNQPQHF

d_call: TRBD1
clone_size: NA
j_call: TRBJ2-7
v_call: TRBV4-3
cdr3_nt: TGCGCCAGCAGCCAGGAACAGGGGAATGGAGACGAGCAGTACTTC
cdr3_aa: CASSQEQGNGDEQYF

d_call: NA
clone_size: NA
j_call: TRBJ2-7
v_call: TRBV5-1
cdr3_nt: TGCGCCAGCAGCTTGGCCCGTGGACTGAGCTCCTACGAGCAGTACTTC
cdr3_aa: CASSLARGLSSYEQYF

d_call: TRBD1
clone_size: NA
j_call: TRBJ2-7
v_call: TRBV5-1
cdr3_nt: TGCGCCAGCAGCCAGGGGACAGGAACCCACGAGCAGTACTTC
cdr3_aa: CASSQGTGTHEQYF

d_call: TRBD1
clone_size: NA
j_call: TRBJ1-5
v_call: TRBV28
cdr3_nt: TGTGCCAGCAGTCCTACAGGGGTTAATCAGCCCCAGCATTTT
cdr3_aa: CASSPTGVNQPQHF

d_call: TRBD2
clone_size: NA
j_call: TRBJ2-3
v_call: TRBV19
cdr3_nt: TGTGCCAGTAGGGTAGCGGGAGGGCAAGATACGCAGTATTTT
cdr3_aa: CASRVAGGQDTQYF

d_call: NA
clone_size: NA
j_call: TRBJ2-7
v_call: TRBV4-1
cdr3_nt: TGCGCCAGCAGCCAAGATAGAACTCTCCATCTCGAGCAGTACTTC
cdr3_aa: CASSQDRTLHLEQYF

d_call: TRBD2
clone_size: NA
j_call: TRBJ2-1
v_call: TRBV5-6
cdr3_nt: TGTGCCAGCAGCGGGGGACTAGCGGTCCTCAATGAGCAGTTCTTC
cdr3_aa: CASSGGLAVLNEQFF

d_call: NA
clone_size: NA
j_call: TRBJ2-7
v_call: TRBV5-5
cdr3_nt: TGTGCCAGCAGCTTGACAGACTACGAGCAGTACTTC
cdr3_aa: CASSLTDYEQYF

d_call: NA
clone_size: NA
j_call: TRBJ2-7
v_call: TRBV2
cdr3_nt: TGTGCCAGCACAGAGGCCTACGAGCAGTACTTC
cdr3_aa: CASTEAYEQYF

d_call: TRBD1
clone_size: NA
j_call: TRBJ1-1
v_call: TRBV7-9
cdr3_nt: TGTGCCAGCAGCCCATCCGACAGGGGTGACACTGAAGCTTTCTTT
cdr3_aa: CASSPSDRGDTEAFF

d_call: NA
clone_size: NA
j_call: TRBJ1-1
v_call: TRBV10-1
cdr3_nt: TGCGCCAGCAGCCAGGCTATGAACACTGAAGCTTTCTTT
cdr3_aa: CASSQAMNTEAFF

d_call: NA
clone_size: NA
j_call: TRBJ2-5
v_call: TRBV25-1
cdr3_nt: TGTGCCAGCAGTGAATTCAGAGGGAACCAAGAGACCCAGTACTTC
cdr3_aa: CASSEFRGNQETQYF

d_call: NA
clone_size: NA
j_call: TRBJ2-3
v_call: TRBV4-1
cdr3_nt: TGCGCCAGCAGCCAAGATCGGTTGGCCAGACTCACAGATACGCAGTATTTT
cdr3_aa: CASSQDRLARLTDTQYF

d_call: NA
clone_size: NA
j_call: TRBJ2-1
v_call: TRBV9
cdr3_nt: TGTGCCAGCAGCGTTACGTCCCGGGGGAATGAGCAGTTCTTC
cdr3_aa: CASSVTSRGNEQFF